The 14 T cell receptor beta chains reported below all come from one sample, sequenced in a study of blood T cell repertoires in COVID-19. TCRdb's table, derived via immunoSEQ multiplex PCR, lists solely in-frame clones and lacks some. The table lists roughly 130,000 clones, 79% of them singletons. The source material was peripheral blood. The receptor source for this set is a man in his fifties or sixties with acute or convalescent COVID-19.

The rearrangement joins TRBV11-2 to TRBJ2-1; D not certain. The V end was cut by 0 bases, the J end by 4 bases, with 7 bases between. Germline V gene lookup returns CDR1 SGHAT and CDR2 FQNNGV. The length of the CDR3 is 14 residues. The CDR3 coding sequence is TGTGCCAGCAGCTTAGATCTACGGTACAATGAGCAGTTCTTC. This encodes CASSLDLRYNEQFF.

The CDR3 region is CSASGRQANTEAFF. DNA for the CDR3: TGCAGTGCTAGTGGAAGACAGGCTAACACTGAAGCTTTCTTT. V gene TRBV20-1 combines with J gene TRBJ1-1; TRBD1 might be the D (6 bases). Germline CDR1 reads DFQATT; CDR2 reads SNEGSKA (reference sequence). V lost 3 bases to trimming and J lost 2 bases, with 13 bases between them. This CDR3 is built from 14 residues.

The chain carries TRBV28 and TRBJ2-6, with D possibly TRBD1 on 5 matching bases. Germline values: CDR1 MDHEN, CDR2 SYDVKM. Trimming took 2 bases from V and 4 from J, leaving 6 bases between them. CDR3 length: 14 amino acids. The CDR3 is CASSLKGGANVLTF. The DNA of the CDR3 is TGTGCCAGCAGTTTAAAGGGGGGGGCCAACGTCCTGACTTTC. The variable domain in full, with the rest retrieved from reference TRBV28 and TRBJ2-6, is DVKVTQSSRYLVKRTGEKVFLECVQDMDHENMFWYRQDPGLGLRLIYFSYDVKMKEKGDIPEGYSVSREKKERFSLILESASTNQTSMYLCASSLKGGANVLTFGAGSRLTVL.

This chain uses TRBV3-1 (or the pseudogene TRBV3-2) with TRBJ1-5; weak D call: TRBD1 (6 bases). Germline values: CDR1 LGHDT, CDR2 YNNKEL (reference sequence). The V end was cut by 1 base, the J end by 6 bases, with 10 bases between. The CDR3 is made up of 14 amino acids. The CDR3 is CASSQVQGGQPQHF. The CDR3 DNA reads as TGTGCCAGCAGCCAAGTACAGGGTGGTCAGCCCCAGCATTTT.

The CDR3 nucleotides read TGTGCCAGCAGCGGTGGGAGGGACTCCTACAATGAGCAGTTCTTC. Amino acid sequence: CASSGGRDSYNEQFF. The rearrangement links TRBV9 to TRBJ2-1, with 7 bases fitting TRBD2. CDR3 length: 15 residues. V was clipped by 3 bases and J by 0 bases; unmatched bases: 3. CDR1 is SGDLS and CDR2 is YYNGEE in the germline V gene.

The J gene is TRBJ2-4, the V gene TRBV18; 8 nucleotides align to TRBD2. Per germline, CDR1 KGHSH and CDR2 LQKENI. This CDR3 contains 13 residues. V shed 1 base and J 16 bases; nucleotides not matched to a gene: 9. This chain's CDR3 is CASSPRREGPTYF. The DNA of the CDR3 is TGTGCCAGCTCACCACGACGGGAGGGCCCCACCTACTTC.

The V and J genes are TRBV5-4 and TRBJ2-2; 8 nucleotides align to TRBD1. CDR3 length: 17 amino acids. Germline CDR1 reads SGHNT; CDR2 reads YYREEE (reference sequence). V shed 0 bases, J shed 1 base, and the junction held 5 bases outside the gene matches. The DNA of the CDR3 is TGTGCCAGCAGCTTGGGGACAGGGACGGAGAACACCGGGGAGCTGTTTTTT. Translation: CASSLGTGTENTGELFF.

This clone has only one observation. The rearrangement joins TRBV5-8 to TRBJ1-5; D may be TRBD1 (5 bases). Per germline, CDR1 SGHTS and CDR2 YDEGEE. This CDR3 comprises 16 residues. The V end lost 2 bases, the J end lost 6 bases, and 18 bases lay between the germline ends. This chain's CDR3 is CASSFFGGGGFQPQHF. For the CDR3, the DNA is TGTGCCAGCAGCTTTTTTGGCGGGGGGGGGTTTCAGCCCCAGCATTTT.

The V gene is TRBV6-5, the J gene TRBJ2-6; D not resolved. Germline loops: CDR1 MNHEY, CDR2 SVGAGI. This CDR3 has 13 residues. Trimming cost V 8 bases and J 1 base, with 6 bases left between them. The CDR3 bases are TGTGCCAGCGGCCAGTCTGGGGCCAACGTCCTGACTTTC. Protein: CASGQSGANVLTF.

This chain links TRBV3-1 (or the pseudogene TRBV3-2) with TRBJ1-6; possible D gene TRBD1, 6 bases. Trimming took off 2 bases at V and 4 bases at J, with 15 bases between the two ends. The CDR3 sequence is 17 residues long. The germline V gene has CDR1 LGHDT and CDR2 YNNKEL (reference sequence). In DNA, the CDR3 is TGTGCCAGCAGCCAAACTACAGGGAGGGGGTATAATTCACCCCTCCACTTT. It yields the protein CASSQTTGRGYNSPLHF.

The CDR3 DNA sequence: TGTGCCAGCTCACCCCGTGGGGGGAGTGGCAACGAGCAGTACTTC. Translating gives CASSPRGGSGNEQYF. The chain carries TRBV18 and TRBJ2-7; possible D gene TRBD2, 6 bases. V shed 3 bases and J shed 5 bases, with 17 bases lying between them. Germline CDR1 reads KGHSH; CDR2 reads LQKENI. This CDR3 contains 15 residues.

The chain joins TRBV6-5 to TRBJ1-3; D is undetermined. The CDR3 loop spans 14 amino acids. The ends were cut back, 6 bases at V and 0 bases at J, with 9 bases in the middle. Germline CDR1 reads MNHEY; CDR2 reads SVGAGI. This chain's CDR3 is CASRGSISGNTIYF. The CDR3 bases are TGTGCCAGCAGGGGGAGCATCTCTGGAAACACCATATATTTT.

V is TRBV4-2 and J is TRBJ1-2; no clear D. CDR3 length: 15 residues. The germline gives CDR1 LGHNA, CDR2 YNFKEQ. V was trimmed by 0 bases and J by 1 base, leaving 9 bases between them. This CDR3 is CASSQDWNSNYGYTF. In DNA, the CDR3 is TGTGCCAGCAGCCAAGATTGGAACAGTAACTATGGCTACACCTTC.

The chain has TRBV4-2 and TRBJ1-2; D unclear. Germline CDR1 and CDR2: LGHNA and YNFKEQ. The CDR3 consists of 11 residues. V lost 0 bases and J lost 9, with 5 bases in between. The CDR3, as DNA: TGTGCCAGCAGCCAAGATAGAAGCTACACCTTC. Amino acid sequence: CASSQDRSYTF.